This TCR beta chain came from a study of T cell responses to AZD1222 COVID-19 vaccine (dated by TCRdb to the early 2020s). Study-wide context: AZD1222 recipients with second doses at about 4 weeks or about 12 weeks were pooled, because spike-specific TCR depth and breadth did not differ between schedules. Trial participants were enrolled by age into 18-55, 56-69 and 70-plus year subgroups, with roughly 150, 30 and 60 TCR-sequenced participants respectively. TCR sequencing covered fewer than 250 trial participants: 207 given two doses of AZD1222 and 26 given two doses of MenACWY control vaccine.

The cysteine opens and the phenylalanine closes a CDR3 of 13 amino acids. The kept DNA is CDR3 alone, 39 bases in frame from the first base. The germline ends are 9 bases apart after V is trimmed by 6 bases and J by 3 bases. Looking up the germline V gene yields CDR1 SGHRS and CDR2 YFSETQ. The CDR3 regions of human TCRbeta chains were analyzed by immunosequencing. As for the original processing: Repertoire TCRs were checked for matches against a reference library of SARS-CoV-2-specific TCRs that had been generated using the MIRA antigen-specificity platform. Breadth was defined as the fraction of unique TCRs that were SARS-CoV-2-associated, and depth was defined as the fraction of total T cells that were SARS-CoV-2-associated. Using the MIRA data, each spike-specific TCR was assigned both to the spike region to which the TCR was reactive and to a CD4 or CD8 class. Log10-transformed breadth and depth values were compared by one-way ANOVA with Sidak's multiple comparisons tests. What TCRdb holds here is the immuneACCESS table cut down to in-frame rearrangements. Part of the clones is not present; checked against another copy, under half of the missing clones reflect an unresolved V gene, and the others are unexplained. The V and J calls and clone size were taken over from that table, and D and trimming were inferred from the DNA. In this sample the table shows 200,000 or so clones, 85% to 95% of which occur a single time. The ten most abundant clones make up 7.5% to 10% of the sample.

The paper's findings and limits, for the study overall: The 56-69-year group was small, and its depth increase did not reach significance, likely because of low power. Conclusions about previously exposed vaccinees are limited, since just five or six AZD1222 recipients were seropositive for SARS-CoV-2 at baseline. Nearly half of unique spike-specific TCRs reportedly recognized epitopes outside regions mutated in the B.1.351 and B.1.1.7 variants. CD4 TCRs associated with the vaccine covered the entire spike protein, and the dominant responses were in regions 160-218 and 743-854. No day 14 peak-response samples were available, so repertoires were characterized only after the peak T cell response. Most participants were white British and females outnumbered males, and the authors suggested that clonal diversity may have been underestimated. After two AZD1222 doses, both the breadth and the depth of spike-specific TCRs were significantly higher than at day 0 and than in MenACWY recipients.

In light of the paper, this sample's time point label describes: baseline before first vaccination. Vaccinee samples were obtained from the UK trials COV001 and COV002, which included a single-blind randomized controlled phase 2/3 trial of AZD1222 (ChAdOx1 nCoV-19) in healthy adults. Trial participant PBMC samples were collected at day 0 and day 28 after the second dose for TCRbeta chain sequencing. Turning to this clone: The clone's antigen remains unknown. No much larger clonotype is one base removed from it; base qualities were not supplied.

The chain uses TRBV5-1 and TRBJ2-2; the D element might be TRBD1 or TRBD2, as each aligns at 5 bases. Sequenced here: peripheral blood, sampled on day 0 of AZD1222 vaccination. This TCR was sampled from an adult in good health. Here is the DNA: TGCGCCAGCAATCTGGGGGACACCGGGGAGCTGTTTTTT. This encodes CASNLGDTGELFF.